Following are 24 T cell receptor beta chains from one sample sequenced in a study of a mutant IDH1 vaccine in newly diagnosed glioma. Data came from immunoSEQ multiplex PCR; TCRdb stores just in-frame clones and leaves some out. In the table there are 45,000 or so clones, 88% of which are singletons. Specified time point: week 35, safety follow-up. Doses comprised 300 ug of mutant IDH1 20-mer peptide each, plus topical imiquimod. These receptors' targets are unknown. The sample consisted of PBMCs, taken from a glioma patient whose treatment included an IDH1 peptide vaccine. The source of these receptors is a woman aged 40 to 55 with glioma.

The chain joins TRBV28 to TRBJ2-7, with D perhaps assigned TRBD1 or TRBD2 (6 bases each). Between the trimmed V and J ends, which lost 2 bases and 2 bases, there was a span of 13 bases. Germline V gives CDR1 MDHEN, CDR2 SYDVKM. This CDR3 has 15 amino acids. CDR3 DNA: TGTGCCAGCAGTTTAGGGGGGCTGGGGGCCTACGAGCAGTACTTC. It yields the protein CASSLGGLGAYEQYF.

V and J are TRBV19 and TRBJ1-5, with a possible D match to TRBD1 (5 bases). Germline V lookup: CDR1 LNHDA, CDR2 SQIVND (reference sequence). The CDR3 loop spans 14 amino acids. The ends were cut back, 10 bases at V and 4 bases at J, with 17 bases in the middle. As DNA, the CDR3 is TGTGCCACCACTGAGGGGCTAGGAAATCAGCCCCAGCATTTT. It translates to CATTEGLGNQPQHF.

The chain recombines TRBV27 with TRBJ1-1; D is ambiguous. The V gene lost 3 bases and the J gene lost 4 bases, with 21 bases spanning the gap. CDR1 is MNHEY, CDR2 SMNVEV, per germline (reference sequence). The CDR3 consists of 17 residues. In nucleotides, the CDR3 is TGTGCCAGCAGTTTCCGCCCCCCCACCCGTGGTAGCACTGAAGCTTTCTTT. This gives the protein CASSFRPPTRGSTEAFF.

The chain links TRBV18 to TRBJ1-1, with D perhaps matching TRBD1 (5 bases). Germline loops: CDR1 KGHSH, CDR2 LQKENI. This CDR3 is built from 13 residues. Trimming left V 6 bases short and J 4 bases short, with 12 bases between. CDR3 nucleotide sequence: TGTGCCAGCTCGTCCCAGGGAAGCACTGAAGCTTTCTTT. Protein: CASSSQGSTEAFF.

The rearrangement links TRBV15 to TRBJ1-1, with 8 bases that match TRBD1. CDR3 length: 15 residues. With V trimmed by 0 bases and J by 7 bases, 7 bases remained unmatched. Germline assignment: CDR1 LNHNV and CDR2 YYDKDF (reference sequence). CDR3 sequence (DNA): TGTGCCACCAGCAGAGATCGACAGGGGCAACGTGAAGCTTTCTTT. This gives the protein CATSRDRQGQREAFF.

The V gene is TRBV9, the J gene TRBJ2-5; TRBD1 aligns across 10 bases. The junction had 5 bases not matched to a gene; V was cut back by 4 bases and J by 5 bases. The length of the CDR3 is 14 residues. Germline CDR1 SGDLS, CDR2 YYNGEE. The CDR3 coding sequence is TGTGCCAGCAGCCCGTGGACAGGGGGGGAGACCCAGTACTTC. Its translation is CASSPWTGGETQYF.

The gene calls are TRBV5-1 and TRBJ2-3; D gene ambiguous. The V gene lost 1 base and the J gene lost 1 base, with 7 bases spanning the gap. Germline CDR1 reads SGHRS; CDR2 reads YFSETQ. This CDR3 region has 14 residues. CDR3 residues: CASSLWTGTDTQYF. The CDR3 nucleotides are TGCGCCAGCAGCTTGTGGACGGGCACAGATACGCAGTATTTT.

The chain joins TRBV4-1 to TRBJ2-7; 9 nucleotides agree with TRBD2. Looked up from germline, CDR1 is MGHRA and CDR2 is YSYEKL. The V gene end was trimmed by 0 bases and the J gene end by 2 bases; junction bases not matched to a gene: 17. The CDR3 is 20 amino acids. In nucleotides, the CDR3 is TGCGCCAGCAGCCAAGATGCAAGGGCCGGCGGGAGGGCCCACACCTACGAGCAGTACTTC. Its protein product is CASSQDARAGGRAHTYEQYF.

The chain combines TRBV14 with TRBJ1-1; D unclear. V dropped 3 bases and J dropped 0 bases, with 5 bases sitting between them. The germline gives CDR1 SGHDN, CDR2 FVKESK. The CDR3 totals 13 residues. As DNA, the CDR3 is TGTGCCAGCAGCCACGGATTGAACACTGAAGCTTTCTTT. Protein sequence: CASSHGLNTEAFF.

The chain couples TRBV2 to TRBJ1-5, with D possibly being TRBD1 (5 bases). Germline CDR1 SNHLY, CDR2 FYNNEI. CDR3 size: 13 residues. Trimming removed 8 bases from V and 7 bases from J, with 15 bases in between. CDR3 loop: CASGGQGGQPQHF. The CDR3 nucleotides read TGTGCCAGCGGAGGGCAGGGTGGGCAGCCCCAGCATTTT.

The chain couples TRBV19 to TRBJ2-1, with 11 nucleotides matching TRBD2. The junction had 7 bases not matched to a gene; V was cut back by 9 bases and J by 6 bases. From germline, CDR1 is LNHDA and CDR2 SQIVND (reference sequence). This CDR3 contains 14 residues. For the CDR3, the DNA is TGTGCCAGCCAACTAGCGGGAGCCATCAATGAGCAGTTCTTC. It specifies CASQLAGAINEQFF.

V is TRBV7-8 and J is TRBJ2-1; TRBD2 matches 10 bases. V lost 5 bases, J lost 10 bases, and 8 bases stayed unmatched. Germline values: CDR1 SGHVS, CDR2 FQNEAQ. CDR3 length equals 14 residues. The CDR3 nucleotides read TGTGCCAGCAGCCCAGTTAGGACTAGCGGCGAGCAGTTCTTC. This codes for CASSPVRTSGEQFF.

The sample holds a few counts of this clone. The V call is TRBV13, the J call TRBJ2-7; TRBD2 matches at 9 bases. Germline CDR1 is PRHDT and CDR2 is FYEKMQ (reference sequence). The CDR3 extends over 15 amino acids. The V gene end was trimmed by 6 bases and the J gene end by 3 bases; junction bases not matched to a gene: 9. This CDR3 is CASSSRISGSYEQYF. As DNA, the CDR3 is TGTGCCAGCAGTTCAAGGATTAGCGGGAGCTACGAGCAGTACTTC.

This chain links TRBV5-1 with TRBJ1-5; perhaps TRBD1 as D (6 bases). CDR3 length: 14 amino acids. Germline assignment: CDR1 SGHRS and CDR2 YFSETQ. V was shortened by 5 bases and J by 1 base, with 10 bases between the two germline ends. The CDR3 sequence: CASRATGSNQPQHF. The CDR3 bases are TGCGCCAGCAGGGCTACAGGGAGCAATCAGCCCCAGCATTTT.

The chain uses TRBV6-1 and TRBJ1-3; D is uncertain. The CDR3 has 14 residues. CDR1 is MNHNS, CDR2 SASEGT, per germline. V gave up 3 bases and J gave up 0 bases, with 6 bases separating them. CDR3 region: CASSEMGSGNTIYF. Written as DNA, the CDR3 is TGTGCCAGCAGTGAGATGGGCTCTGGAAACACCATATATTTT.

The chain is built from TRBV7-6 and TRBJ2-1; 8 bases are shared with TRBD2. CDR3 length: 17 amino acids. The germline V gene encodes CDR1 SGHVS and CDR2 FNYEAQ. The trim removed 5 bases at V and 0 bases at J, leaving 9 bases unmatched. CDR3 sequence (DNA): TGTGCCAGCAGCCTTCGGGGGGGGCAGAGCTCCTACAATGAGCAGTTCTTC. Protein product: CASSLRGGQSSYNEQFF.

The CDR3: CASSASTGNVYEQYF. CDR3 nucleotide sequence: TGCGCCAGCAGCGCCTCGACAGGGAATGTCTACGAGCAGTACTTC. The chain links TRBV5-1 to TRBJ2-7; TRBD1 matches at 7 bases. Germline V CDR1 and CDR2: SGHRS, YFSETQ. The length of the CDR3 is 15 residues. Losses at the gene ends were 4 bases for V and 3 bases for J; bases not matched to a gene: 10.

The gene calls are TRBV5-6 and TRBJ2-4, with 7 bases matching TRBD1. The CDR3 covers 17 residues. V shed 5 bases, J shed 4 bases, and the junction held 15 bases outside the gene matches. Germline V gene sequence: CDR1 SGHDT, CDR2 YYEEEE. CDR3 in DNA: TGTGCCAGCAGTGTGGGAAGTGAACAGGGGTATAAAAACATTCAGTACTTC. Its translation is CASSVGSEQGYKNIQYF. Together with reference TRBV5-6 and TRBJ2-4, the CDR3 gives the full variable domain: DAGVTQSPTHLIKTRGQQVTLRCSPKSGHDTVSWYQQALGQGPQFIFQYYEEEERQRGNFPDRFSGHQFPNYSSELNVNALLLGDSALYLCASSVGSEQGYKNIQYFGAGTRLSVL.

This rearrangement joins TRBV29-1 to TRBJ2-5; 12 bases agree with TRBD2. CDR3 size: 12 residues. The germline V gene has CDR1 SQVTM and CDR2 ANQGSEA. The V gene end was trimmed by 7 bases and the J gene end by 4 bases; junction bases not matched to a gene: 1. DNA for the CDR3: TGCAGCGCGACTAGCGGGAGAGAGACCCAGTACTTC. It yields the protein CSATSGRETQYF.

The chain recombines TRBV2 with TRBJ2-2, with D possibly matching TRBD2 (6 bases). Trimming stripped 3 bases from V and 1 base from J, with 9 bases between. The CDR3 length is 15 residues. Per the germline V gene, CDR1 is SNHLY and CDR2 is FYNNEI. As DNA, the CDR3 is TGTGCCAGCAGTGACCGTAGCGGGAACACCGGGGAGCTGTTTTTT. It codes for CASSDRSGNTGELFF.

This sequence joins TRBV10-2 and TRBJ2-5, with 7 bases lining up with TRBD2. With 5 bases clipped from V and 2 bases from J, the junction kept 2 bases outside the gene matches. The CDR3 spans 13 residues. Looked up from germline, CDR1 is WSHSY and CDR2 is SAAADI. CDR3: CASSRDYQETQYF. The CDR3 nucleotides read TGCGCCAGCAGTCGGGACTATCAAGAGACCCAGTACTTC.

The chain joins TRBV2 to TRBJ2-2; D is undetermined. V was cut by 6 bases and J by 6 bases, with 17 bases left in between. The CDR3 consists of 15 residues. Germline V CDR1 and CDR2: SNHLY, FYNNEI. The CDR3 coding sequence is TGTGCCAGCAGCGCCGAGTTGCGCCCGGCCGGGGAGCTGTTTTTT. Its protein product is CASSAELRPAGELFF.

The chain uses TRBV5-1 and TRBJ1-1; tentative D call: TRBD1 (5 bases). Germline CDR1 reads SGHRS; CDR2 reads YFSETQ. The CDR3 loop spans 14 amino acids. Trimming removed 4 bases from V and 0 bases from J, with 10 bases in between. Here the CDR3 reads CASSRDGLNTEAFF. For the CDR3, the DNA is TGCGCCAGCAGCCGGGACGGCTTGAACACTGAAGCTTTCTTT. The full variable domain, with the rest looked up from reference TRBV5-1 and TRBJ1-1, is KAGVTQTPRYLIKTRGQQVTLSCSPISGHRSVSWYQQTPGQGLQFLFEYFSETQRNKGNFPGRFSGRQFSNSRSEMNVSTLELGDSALYLCASSRDGLNTEAFFGQGTRLTVV.

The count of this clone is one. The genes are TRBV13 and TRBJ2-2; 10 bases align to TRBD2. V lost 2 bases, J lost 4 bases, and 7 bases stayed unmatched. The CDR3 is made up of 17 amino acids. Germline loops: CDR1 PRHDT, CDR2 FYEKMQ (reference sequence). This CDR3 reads CASSLWASGGPTGELFF. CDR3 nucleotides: TGTGCCAGCAGCTTATGGGCTAGCGGGGGACCCACCGGGGAGCTGTTTTTT.